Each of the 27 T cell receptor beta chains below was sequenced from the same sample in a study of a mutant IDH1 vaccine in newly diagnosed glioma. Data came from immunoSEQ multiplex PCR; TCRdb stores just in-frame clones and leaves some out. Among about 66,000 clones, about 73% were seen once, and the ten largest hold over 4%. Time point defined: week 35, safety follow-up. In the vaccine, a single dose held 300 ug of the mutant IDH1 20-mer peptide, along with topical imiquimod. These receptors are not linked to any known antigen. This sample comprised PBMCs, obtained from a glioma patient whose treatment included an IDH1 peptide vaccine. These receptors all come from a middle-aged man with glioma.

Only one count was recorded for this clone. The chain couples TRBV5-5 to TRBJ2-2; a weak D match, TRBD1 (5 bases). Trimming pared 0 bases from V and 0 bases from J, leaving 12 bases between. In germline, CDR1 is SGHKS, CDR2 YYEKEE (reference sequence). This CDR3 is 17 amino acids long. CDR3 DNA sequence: TGTGCCAGCAGCTTGGAGCTGTGGACACCGAACACCGGGGAGCTGTTTTTT. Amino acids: CASSLELWTPNTGELFF.

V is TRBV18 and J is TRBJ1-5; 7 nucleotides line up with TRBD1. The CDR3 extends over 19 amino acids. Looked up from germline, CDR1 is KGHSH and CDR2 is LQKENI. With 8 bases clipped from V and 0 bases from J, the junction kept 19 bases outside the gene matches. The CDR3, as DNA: TGTGCCAGCCACAGATGGGCGGGACAGAGAAACTTTAGCAATCAGCCCCAGCATTTT. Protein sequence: CASHRWAGQRNFSNQPQHF. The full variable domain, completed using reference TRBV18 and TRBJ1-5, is NAGVMQNPRHLVRRRGQEARLRCSPMKGHSHVYWYRQLPEEGLKFMVYLQKENIIDESGMPKERFSAEFPKEGPSILRIQQVVRGDSAAYFCASHRWAGQRNFSNQPQHFGDGTRLSIL.

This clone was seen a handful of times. The CDR3 DNA reads as TGTGCCAGCAGCGTAGCGGCTAGCGGGGGATTAGATACGCAGTATTTT. This translates into CASSVAASGGLDTQYF. The chain couples TRBV9 to TRBJ2-3, with 10 bases matching TRBD2. This CDR3 has 16 amino acids. Unmatched junction bases numbered 6, after V lost 0 bases and J lost 5 bases. Per the germline V gene, CDR1 is SGDLS and CDR2 is YYNGEE.

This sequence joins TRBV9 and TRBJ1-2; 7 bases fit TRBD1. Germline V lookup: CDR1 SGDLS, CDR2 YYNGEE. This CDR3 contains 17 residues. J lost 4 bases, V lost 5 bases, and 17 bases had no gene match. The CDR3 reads CASSRVARQGTSYGYTF. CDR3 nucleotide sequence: TGTGCCAGCAGTCGGGTAGCGCGACAGGGAACTAGCTATGGCTACACCTTC.

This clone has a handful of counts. In DNA, the CDR3 is TGTGCCAGCTCACGGGCAGGGGAAGATACGCAGTATTTT. It specifies CASSRAGEDTQYF. This sequence joins TRBV18 and TRBJ2-3; perhaps TRBD1 as D (6 bases). Germline V CDR1 and CDR2: KGHSH, LQKENI. The CDR3 is 13 amino acids. Between the trimmed V and J ends, which lost 4 bases and 5 bases, there was a span of 10 bases.

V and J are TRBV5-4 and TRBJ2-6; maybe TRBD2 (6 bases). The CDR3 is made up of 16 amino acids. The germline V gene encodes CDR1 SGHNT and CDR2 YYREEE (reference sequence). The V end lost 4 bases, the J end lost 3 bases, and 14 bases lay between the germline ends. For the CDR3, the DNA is TGTGCCAGCAGCATGGGAGGCTTAAGTGGGGCCAACGTCCTGACTTTC. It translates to CASSMGGLSGANVLTF.

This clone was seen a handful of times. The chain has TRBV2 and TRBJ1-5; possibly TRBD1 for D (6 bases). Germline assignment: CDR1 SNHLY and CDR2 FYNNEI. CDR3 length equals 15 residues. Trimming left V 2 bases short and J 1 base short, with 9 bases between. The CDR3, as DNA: TGTGCCAGCAGTGAATATCAGGGGAGCAATCAGCCCCAGCATTTT. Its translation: CASSEYQGSNQPQHF.

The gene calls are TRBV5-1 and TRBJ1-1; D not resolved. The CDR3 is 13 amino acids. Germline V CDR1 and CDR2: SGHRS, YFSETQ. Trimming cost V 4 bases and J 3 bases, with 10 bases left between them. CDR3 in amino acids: CASSLRSDTEAFF. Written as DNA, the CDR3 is TGCGCCAGCAGCCTAAGGAGTGACACTGAAGCTTTCTTT.

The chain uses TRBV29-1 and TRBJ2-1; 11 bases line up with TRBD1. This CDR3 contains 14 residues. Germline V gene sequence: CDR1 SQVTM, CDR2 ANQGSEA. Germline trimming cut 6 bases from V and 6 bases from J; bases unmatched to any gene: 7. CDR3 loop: CSVSGTGGINEQFF. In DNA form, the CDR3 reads TGCAGCGTGAGCGGGACAGGGGGTATCAATGAGCAGTTCTTC.

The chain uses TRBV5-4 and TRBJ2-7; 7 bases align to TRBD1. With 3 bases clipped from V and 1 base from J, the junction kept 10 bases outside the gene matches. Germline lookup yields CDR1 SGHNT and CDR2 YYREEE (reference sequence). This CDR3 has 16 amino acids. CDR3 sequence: CASSSGRQGISYEQYF. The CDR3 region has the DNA TGTGCCAGCAGCTCGGGGCGACAGGGAATATCCTACGAGCAGTACTTC.

The CDR3 nucleotides read TGTGCCAGCAGCTCTATTTCGGGGCGAGAGCAGTACTTC. Protein sequence: CASSSISGREQYF. V gene TRBV5-6 combines with J gene TRBJ2-7; D is tentatively TRBD1 or TRBD2 (5 bases each). V lost 3 bases, J lost 7 bases, and 14 bases lay in between. This CDR3 is built from 13 residues. The germline gives CDR1 SGHDT, CDR2 YYEEEE.

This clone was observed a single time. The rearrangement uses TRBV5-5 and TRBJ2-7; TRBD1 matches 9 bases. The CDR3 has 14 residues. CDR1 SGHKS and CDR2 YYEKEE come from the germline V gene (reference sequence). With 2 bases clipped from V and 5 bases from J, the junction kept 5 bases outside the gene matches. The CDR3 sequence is CASSFGGQGDEQYF. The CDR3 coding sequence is TGTGCCAGCAGCTTTGGGGGACAGGGAGACGAGCAGTACTTC.

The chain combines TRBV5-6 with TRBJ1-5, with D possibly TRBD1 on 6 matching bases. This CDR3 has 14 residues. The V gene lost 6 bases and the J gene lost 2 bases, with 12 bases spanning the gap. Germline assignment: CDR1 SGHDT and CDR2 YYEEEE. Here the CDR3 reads CASTRGGGNQPQHF. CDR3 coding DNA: TGTGCCAGCACCCGGGGGGGCGGCAATCAGCCCCAGCATTTT.

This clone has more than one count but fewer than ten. The CDR3 nucleotides read TGTGCCAGCAGCCCCGAGACAGGGTCTTTCCCTCAAACTTTCTTT. Amino acid sequence: CASSPETGSFPQTFF. The rearrangement joins TRBV9 to TRBJ1-1; 7 bases fit TRBD1. The CDR3 loop spans 15 amino acids. V trimming: 4 bases; J trimming: 12 bases; junction bases outside the gene matches: 18. Per germline, CDR1 SGDLS and CDR2 YYNGEE. Drawing the rest from reference TRBV9 and TRBJ1-1, the complete variable domain is DSGVTQTPKHLITATGQRVTLRCSPRSGDLSVYWYQQSLDQGLQFLIQYYNGEERAKGNILERFSAQQFPDLHSELNLSSLELGDSALYFCASSPETGSFPQTFFGQGTRLTVV.

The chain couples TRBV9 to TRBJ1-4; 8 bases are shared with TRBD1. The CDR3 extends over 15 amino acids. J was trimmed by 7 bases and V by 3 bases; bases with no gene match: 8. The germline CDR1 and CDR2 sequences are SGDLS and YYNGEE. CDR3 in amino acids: CASSEGTGDLEKLFF. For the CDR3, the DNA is TGTGCCAGCAGCGAAGGGACAGGCGACCTTGAAAAACTGTTTTTT.

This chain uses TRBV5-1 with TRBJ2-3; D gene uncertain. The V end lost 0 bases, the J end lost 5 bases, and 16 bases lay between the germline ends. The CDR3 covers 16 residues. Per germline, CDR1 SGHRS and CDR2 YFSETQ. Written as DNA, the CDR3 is TGCGCCAGCAGCTTGGGAGCCCAGGAGAGAGGAGATACGCAGTATTTT. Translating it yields CASSLGAQERGDTQYF. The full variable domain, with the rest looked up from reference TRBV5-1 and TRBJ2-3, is KAGVTQTPRYLIKTRGQQVTLSCSPISGHRSVSWYQQTPGQGLQFLFEYFSETQRNKGNFPGRFSGRQFSNSRSEMNVSTLELGDSALYLCASSLGAQERGDTQYFGPGTRLTVL.

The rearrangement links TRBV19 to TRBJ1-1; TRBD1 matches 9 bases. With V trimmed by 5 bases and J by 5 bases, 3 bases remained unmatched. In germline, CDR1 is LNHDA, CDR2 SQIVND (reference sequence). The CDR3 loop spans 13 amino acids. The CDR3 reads CASSPGTGTEAFF. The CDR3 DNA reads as TGTGCCAGTAGTCCTGGGACAGGGACTGAAGCTTTCTTT.

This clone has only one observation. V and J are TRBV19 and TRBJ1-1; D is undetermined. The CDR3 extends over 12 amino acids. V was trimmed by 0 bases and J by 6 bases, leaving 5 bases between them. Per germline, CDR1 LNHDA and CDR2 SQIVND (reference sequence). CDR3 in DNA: TGTGCCAGTAGTATAGATGGGGCTGAAGCTTTCTTT. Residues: CASSIDGAEAFF.

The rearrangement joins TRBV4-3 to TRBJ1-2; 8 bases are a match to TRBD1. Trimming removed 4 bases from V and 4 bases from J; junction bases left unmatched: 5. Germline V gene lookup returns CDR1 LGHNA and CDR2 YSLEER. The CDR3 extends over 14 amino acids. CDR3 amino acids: CASSPQGAGYGYTF. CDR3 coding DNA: TGCGCCAGCAGCCCCCAGGGGGCCGGCTATGGCTACACCTTC.

CDR3 sequence: CASSVTAGGIAEQYF. In nucleotides, the CDR3 is TGTGCCAGCAGCGTAACGGCAGGGGGGATAGCCGAGCAGTACTTC. V is TRBV9 and J is TRBJ2-7, with D perhaps TRBD1 (7 bases). Germline CDR1 SGDLS, CDR2 YYNGEE. The CDR3 has 15 residues. V gave up 1 base and J gave up 6 bases, with 17 bases separating them.

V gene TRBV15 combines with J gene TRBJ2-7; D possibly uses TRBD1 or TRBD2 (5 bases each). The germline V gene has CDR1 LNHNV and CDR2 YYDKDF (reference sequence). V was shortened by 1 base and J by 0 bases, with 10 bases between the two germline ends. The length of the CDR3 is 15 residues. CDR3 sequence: CATSRGGIRSYEQYF. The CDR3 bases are TGTGCCACCAGCAGAGGGGGGATACGCTCCTACGAGCAGTACTTC.

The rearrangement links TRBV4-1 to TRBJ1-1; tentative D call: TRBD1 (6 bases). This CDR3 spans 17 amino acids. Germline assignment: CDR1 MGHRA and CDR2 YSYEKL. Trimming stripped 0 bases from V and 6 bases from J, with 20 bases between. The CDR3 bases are TGCGCCAGCAGCCAAGAAGAAAATCCCTCCAGGGGAGCTGAAGCTTTCTTT. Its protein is CASSQEENPSRGAEAFF.

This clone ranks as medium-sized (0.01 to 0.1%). The CDR3 region has the DNA TGTGCCAGCAGTTTGACAGGGGGCCTCACTGAAGCTTTCTTT. Translated, it gives CASSLTGGLTEAFF. This chain joins TRBV27 and TRBJ1-1; TRBD1 aligns across 10 bases. CDR3 size: 14 residues. The germline V gene encodes CDR1 MNHEY and CDR2 SMNVEV (reference sequence). J gave up 4 bases and V 3 bases, and 2 bases lay outside the gene matches.

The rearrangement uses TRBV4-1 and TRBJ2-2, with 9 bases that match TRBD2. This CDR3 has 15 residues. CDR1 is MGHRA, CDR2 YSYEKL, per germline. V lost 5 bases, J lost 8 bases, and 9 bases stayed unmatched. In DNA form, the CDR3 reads TGCGCCAGCAGCATCGCCGGGCTAGCGGGGGGGGAGCTGTTTTTT. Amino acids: CASSIAGLAGGELFF.

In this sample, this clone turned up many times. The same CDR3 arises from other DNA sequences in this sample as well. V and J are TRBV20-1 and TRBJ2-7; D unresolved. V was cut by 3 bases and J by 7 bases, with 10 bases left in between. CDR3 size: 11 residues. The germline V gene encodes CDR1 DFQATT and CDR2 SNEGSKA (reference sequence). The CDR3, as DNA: TGCAGTGCTAGTGCTAGTAGGGAGCAGTACTTC. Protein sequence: CSASASREQYF.

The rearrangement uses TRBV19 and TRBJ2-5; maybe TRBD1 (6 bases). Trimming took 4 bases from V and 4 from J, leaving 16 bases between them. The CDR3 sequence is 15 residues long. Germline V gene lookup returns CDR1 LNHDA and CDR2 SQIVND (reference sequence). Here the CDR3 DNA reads TGTGCCAGTAGTACCGGTCCACAGGGTGGAGAGACCCAGTACTTC. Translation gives CASSTGPQGGETQYF.

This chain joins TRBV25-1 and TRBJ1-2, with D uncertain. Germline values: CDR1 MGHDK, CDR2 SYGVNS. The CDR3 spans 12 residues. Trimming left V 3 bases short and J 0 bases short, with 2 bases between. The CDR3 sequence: CASSDTNYGYTF. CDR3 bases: TGTGCCAGCAGTGACACTAACTATGGCTACACCTTC.